This paragraph reports one T cell receptor beta chain. The record originates from a study of shared clonotypes between healthy human individuals. Using immunoSEQ multiplex PCR, the repertoire was profiled, and TCRdb retains in-frame clones only, with some absent. The table shows some 2,100,000 clones, with nearly 97% occurring only once. CDR3 length: 12 amino acids. Germline loops: CDR1 SGHAT, CDR2 FQNNGV. V lost 3 bases to trimming and J lost 6 bases, with 6 bases between them. The chain has TRBV11-2 and TRBJ2-1; no clear D. The sequenced material came from naive CD4+ T cells sorted from blood. Noted subset: CD45RA+ positively selected. The source of this sequence is a young man in good health. The CDR3 bases are TGTGCCAGCAGCTTCCAAGGCAATGAGCAGTTCTTC. Its translation: CASSFQGNEQFF.